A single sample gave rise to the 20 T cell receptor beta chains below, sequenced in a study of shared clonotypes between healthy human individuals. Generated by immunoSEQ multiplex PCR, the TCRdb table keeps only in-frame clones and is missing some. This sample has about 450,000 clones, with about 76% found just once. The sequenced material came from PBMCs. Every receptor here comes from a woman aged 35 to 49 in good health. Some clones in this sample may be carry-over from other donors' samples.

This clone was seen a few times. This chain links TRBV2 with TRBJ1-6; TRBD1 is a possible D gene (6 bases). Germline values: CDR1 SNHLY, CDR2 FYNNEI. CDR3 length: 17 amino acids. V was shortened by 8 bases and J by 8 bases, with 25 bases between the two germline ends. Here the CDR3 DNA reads TGTGCCAGCGGGGGCTTGTCGGGATTCCGCTCGGATTCACCCCTCCACTTT. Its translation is CASGGLSGFRSDSPLHF. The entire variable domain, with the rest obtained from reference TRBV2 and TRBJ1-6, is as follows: EPEVTQTPSHQVTQMGQEVILRCVPISNHLYFYWYRQILGQKVEFLVSFYNNEISEKSEIFDDQFSVERPDGSNFTLKIRSTKLEDSAMYFCASGGLSGFRSDSPLHFGNGTRLTVT.

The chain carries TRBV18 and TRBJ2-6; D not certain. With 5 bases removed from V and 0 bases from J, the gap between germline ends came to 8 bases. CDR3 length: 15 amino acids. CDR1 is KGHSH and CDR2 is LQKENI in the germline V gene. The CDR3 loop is CASSGRISGANVLTF. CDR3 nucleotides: TGTGCCAGCTCAGGACGGATCTCTGGGGCCAACGTCCTGACTTTC.

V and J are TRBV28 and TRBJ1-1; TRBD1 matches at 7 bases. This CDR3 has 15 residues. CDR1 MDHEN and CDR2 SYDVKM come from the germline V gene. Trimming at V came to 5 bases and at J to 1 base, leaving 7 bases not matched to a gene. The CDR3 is CASSAPGQTNTEAFF. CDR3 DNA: TGTGCCAGCAGTGCCCCGGGACAGACGAACACTGAAGCTTTCTTT.

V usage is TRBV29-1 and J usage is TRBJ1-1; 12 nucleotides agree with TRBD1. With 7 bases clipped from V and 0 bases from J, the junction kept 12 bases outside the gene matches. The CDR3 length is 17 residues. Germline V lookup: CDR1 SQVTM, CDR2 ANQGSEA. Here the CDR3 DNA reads TGCAGCGCACTGGGACAGGGGGCTGTATTAATGAACACTGAAGCTTTCTTT. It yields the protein CSALGQGAVLMNTEAFF.

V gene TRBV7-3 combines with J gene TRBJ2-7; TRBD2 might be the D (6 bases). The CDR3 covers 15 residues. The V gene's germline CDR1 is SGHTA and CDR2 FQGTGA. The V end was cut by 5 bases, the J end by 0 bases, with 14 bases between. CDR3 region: CASSGGTVSSYEQYF. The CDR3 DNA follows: TGTGCCAGCAGCGGGGGGACGGTGAGCTCCTACGAGCAGTACTTC.

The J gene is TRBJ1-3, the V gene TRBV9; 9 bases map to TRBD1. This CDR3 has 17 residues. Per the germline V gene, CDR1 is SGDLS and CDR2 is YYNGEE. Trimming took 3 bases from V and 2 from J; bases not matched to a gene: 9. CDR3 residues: CASSASPTGGPGNTIYF. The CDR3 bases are TGTGCCAGCAGCGCAAGCCCAACAGGGGGCCCTGGAAACACCATATATTTT.

CDR3 in DNA: TGTGCCAGCAGCTTAGTTGGTGCGTGGAAAAGAAACGAGCAGTACTTC. Translation gives CASSLVGAWKRNEQYF. V is TRBV13 and J is TRBJ2-7; the D is unclear. Germline values: CDR1 PRHDT, CDR2 FYEKMQ (reference sequence). Trimming pared 1 base from V and 5 bases from J, leaving 18 bases between. CDR3 size: 16 residues.

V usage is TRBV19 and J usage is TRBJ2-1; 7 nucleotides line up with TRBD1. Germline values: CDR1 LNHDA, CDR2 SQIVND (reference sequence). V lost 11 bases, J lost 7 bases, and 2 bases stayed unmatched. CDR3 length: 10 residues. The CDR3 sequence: CAPRGNEQFF. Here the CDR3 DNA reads TGTGCCCCCAGGGGGAATGAGCAGTTCTTC.

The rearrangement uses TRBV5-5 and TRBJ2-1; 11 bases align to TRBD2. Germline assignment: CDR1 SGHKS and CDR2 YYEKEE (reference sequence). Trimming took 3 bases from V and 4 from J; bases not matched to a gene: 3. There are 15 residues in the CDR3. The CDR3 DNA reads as TGTGCCAGCAGCTCTAGCGGGAGGACTTACAATGAGCAGTTCTTC. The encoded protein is CASSSSGRTYNEQFF. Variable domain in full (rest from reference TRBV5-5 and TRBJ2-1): DAGVTQSPTHLIKTRGQQVTLRCSPISGHKSVSWYQQVLGQGPQFIFQYYEKEERGRGNFPDRFSARQFPNYSSELNVNALLLGDSALYLCASSSSGRTYNEQFFGPGTRLTVL.

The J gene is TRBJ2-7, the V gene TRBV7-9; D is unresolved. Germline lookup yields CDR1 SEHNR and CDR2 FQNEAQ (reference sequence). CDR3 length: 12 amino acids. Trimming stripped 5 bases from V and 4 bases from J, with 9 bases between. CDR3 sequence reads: CASSGDWYEQYF. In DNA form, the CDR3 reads TGTGCCAGCAGCGGAGATTGGTACGAGCAGTACTTC.

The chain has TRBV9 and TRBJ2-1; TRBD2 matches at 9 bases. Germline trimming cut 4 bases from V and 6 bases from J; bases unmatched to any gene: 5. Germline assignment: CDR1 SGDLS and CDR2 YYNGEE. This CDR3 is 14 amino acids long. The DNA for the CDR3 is TGTGCCAGCAGCCCTCTACTAGCGGGCAATGAGCAGTTCTTC. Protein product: CASSPLLAGNEQFF.

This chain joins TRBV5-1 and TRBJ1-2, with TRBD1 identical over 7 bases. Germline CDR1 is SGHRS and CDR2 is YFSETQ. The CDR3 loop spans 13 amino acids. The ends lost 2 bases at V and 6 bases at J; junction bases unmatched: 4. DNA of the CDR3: TGCGCCAGCAGCTTTGACAGGGTTCATGGCTACACCTTC. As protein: CASSFDRVHGYTF. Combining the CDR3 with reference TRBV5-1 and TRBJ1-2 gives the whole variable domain KAGVTQTPRYLIKTRGQQVTLSCSPISGHRSVSWYQQTPGQGLQFLFEYFSETQRNKGNFPGRFSGRQFSNSRSEMNVSTLELGDSALYLCASSFDRVHGYTFGSGTRLTVV.

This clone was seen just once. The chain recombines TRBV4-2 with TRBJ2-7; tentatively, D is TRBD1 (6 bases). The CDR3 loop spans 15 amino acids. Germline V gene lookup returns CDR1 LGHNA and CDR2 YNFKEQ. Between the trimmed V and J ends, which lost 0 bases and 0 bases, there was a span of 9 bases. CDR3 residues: CASSQEAGVSYEQYF. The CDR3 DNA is TGTGCCAGCAGCCAAGAGGCAGGGGTCTCCTACGAGCAGTACTTC.

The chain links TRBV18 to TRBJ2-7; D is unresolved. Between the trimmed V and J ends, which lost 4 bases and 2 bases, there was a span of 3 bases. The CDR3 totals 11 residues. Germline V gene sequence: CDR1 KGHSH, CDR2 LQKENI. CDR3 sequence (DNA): TGTGCCAGCTCACATACCTACGAGCAGTACTTC. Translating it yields CASSHTYEQYF.

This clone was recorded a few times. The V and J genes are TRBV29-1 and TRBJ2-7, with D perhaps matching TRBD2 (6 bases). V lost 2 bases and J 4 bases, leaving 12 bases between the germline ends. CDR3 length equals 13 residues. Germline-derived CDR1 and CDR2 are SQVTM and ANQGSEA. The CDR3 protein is CSVESAGSYEQYF. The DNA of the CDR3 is TGCAGCGTTGAATCAGCCGGGAGTTACGAGCAGTACTTC.

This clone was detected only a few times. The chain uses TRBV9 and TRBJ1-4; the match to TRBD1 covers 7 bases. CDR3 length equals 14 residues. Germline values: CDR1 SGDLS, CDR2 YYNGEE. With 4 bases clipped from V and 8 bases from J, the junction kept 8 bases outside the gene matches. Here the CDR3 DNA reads TGTGCCAGCAGCCTAGGACAGGAGAGCGAAAAACTGTTTTTT. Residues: CASSLGQESEKLFF.

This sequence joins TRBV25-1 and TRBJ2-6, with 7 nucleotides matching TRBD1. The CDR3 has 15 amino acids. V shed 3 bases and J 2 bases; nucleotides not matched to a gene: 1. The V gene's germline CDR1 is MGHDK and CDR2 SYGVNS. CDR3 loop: CASSDDRAGANVLTF. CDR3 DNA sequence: TGTGCCAGCAGTGACGACAGGGCTGGGGCCAACGTCCTGACTTTC.

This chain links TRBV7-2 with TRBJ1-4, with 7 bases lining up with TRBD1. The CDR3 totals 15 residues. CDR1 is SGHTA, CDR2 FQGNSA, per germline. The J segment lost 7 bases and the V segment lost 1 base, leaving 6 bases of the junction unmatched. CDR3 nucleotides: TGTGCCAGCAGCTTAGTTGGCAGGGGGGGTGAAAAACTGTTTTTT. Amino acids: CASSLVGRGGEKLFF.

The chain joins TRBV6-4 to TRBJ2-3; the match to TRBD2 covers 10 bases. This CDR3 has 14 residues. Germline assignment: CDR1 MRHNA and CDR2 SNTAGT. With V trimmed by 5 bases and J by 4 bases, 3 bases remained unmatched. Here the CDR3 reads CASSTAGGADTQYF. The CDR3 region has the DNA TGTGCCAGCAGTACAGCGGGAGGGGCAGATACGCAGTATTTT.

The CDR3 sequence is CAWSGGVSTYEQYF. In DNA form, the CDR3 reads TGTGCCTGGAGTGGGGGGGTATCCACCTACGAGCAGTACTTC. The V and J genes are TRBV30 and TRBJ2-7; perhaps TRBD2 as D (6 bases). The CDR3 is made up of 14 amino acids. Germline assignment: CDR1 GTSNPN and CDR2 SVGIG (reference sequence). The V gene lost 1 base and the J gene lost 2 bases, with 12 bases spanning the gap.